The 26 T cell receptor beta chains in this list originate from one sample, sequenced in a study of blood T cell dynamics during melanoma immunotherapy. The data were produced by immunoSEQ multiplex PCR, yet TCRdb's version contains in-frame clones alone and is incomplete. The sample carries about 5,000 clones, 70% to 90% recorded once. Time point in this sample: pre-treatment baseline. The material was blood, obtained from a patient treated with checkpoint blockade. The source of these receptors is a human donor with melanoma.

The chain combines TRBV19 with TRBJ1-1; D is perhaps TRBD1 (5 bases). The V end was cut by 4 bases, the J end by 0 bases, with 12 bases between. CDR3 length equals 15 residues. Germline loops: CDR1 LNHDA, CDR2 SQIVND (reference sequence). The CDR3 DNA reads TGTGCCAGTAGTAGGGGACGGCTTTTGAACACTGAAGCTTTCTTT. Translated: CASSRGRLLNTEAFF.

The V gene is TRBV4-3, the J gene TRBJ2-7, with 9 bases aligning to TRBD1. CDR1 and CDR2 (germline): LGHNA, YSLEER. The V and J ends lost 8 bases and 7 bases, in that order; junction bases with no gene match: 18. This CDR3 comprises 16 residues. CDR3 loop: CASRRTGTGSIEEQYF. CDR3 DNA sequence: TGCGCCAGCCGCCGGACCGGGACAGGGAGTATTGAGGAGCAGTACTTC.

This clone was seen a single time. The chain links TRBV6-1 to TRBJ2-7; TRBD1 aligns across 11 bases. The CDR3 is 14 amino acids. Germline CDR1 reads MNHNS; CDR2 reads SASEGT. Germline trimming cut 6 bases from V and 4 bases from J; bases unmatched to any gene: 5. DNA for the CDR3: TGTGCCAGCAGGCCGGGACAGGGGGTGTACGAGCAGTACTTC. Translation gives CASRPGQGVYEQYF.

This clone was observed a few times. This sequence joins TRBV5-4 and TRBJ2-5, with 9 bases lining up with TRBD2. The CDR3 totals 15 residues. CDR1 and CDR2 from the germline V gene are SGHNT and YYREEE (reference sequence). After removal of 4 bases from V and 7 bases from J, the junction contained 11 bases not matched to a gene. CDR3 in amino acids: CASSGGGDDRGTQYF. CDR3 bases: TGTGCCAGCAGCGGCGGGGGGGATGACCGCGGGACCCAGTACTTC.

The CDR3 DNA is TGTGCCAGCAGTTTAGGGGCGGATACGCAGTATTTT. Amino acids: CASSLGADTQYF. The chain is built from TRBV6-6 and TRBJ2-3; maybe TRBD1 (5 bases). CDR1 MNHNY and CDR2 SVGAGI come from the germline V gene (reference sequence). Trimming took off 4 bases at V and 6 bases at J, with 8 bases between the two ends. The CDR3 covers 12 residues.

This chain joins TRBV21-1 and TRBJ2-2; the D segment call TRBD1 is taken from the table without a DNA check. TRBV21-1 has pseudogene status. This CDR3 is 13 amino acids long. The CDR3, as DNA: TGTGCCAGCAGCTTCAGGGGAACCGGGGAGCTGTTTTTT. Translating it yields CASSFRGTGELFF.

This clone occurred a few times. V and J are TRBV28 and TRBJ1-3, with a tentative D call TRBD1 (5 bases). This CDR3 is built from 14 residues. Per germline, CDR1 MDHEN and CDR2 SYDVKM. The germline V and J ends were trimmed by 6 bases and 0 bases, with 9 bases remaining between them. This chain's CDR3 is CASRSQGSGNTIYF. In DNA form, the CDR3 reads TGTGCCAGCAGGTCCCAGGGCTCTGGAAACACCATATATTTT.

This chain connects TRBV6-7 to TRBJ2-1; D remains ambiguous. TRBV6-7 falls under the ORF class, with uncertain function. Trimming left V 4 bases short and J 0 bases short, with 16 bases between. This CDR3 has 17 residues. The CDR3 region is CASSCTGGAFSYNEQFF. The CDR3 coding sequence is TGTGCCAGCAGTTGTACGGGTGGCGCATTCTCCTACAATGAGCAGTTCTTC.

The chain carries TRBV11-3 and TRBJ2-3; D possibly corresponds to TRBD2 (5 bases). V was trimmed by 0 bases and J by 6 bases, leaving 10 bases between them. This CDR3 is 14 amino acids long. Looked up from germline, CDR1 is SGHNT and CDR2 is YENEEA. CDR3 sequence: CASSLEAGTDTQYF. The DNA of the CDR3 is TGTGCCAGCAGCTTAGAGGCGGGTACGGATACGCAGTATTTT.

The gene calls are TRBV29-1 and TRBJ1-1; D is ambiguous. This CDR3 is built from 13 residues. The germline V gene has CDR1 SQVTM and CDR2 ANQGSEA. Trimming pared 8 bases from V and 4 bases from J, leaving 17 bases between. The CDR3 sequence: CSLRPREGTEAFF. The CDR3 DNA reads as TGCAGCCTCCGGCCCCGGGAGGGCACTGAAGCTTTCTTT.

The chain joins TRBV6-1 to TRBJ1-1, with a weak D call TRBD1 (5 bases). Germline CDR1 and CDR2: MNHNS and SASEGT. The CDR3 length is 13 residues. Trimming stripped 4 bases from V and 5 bases from J, with 11 bases between. CDR3 region: CASSGGRGTEAFF. CDR3 DNA: TGTGCCAGCAGTGGGGGCCGGGGGACTGAAGCTTTCTTT.

The chain is built from TRBV5-6 and TRBJ1-3; TRBD1 is a possible D gene (5 bases). Germline assignment: CDR1 SGHDT and CDR2 YYEEEE. CDR3 size: 15 residues. V was trimmed by 0 bases and J by 2 bases, leaving 9 bases between them. DNA for the CDR3: TGTGCCAGCAGCTTGGTCTTGGGGCCTGGAAACACCATATATTTT. Its translation: CASSLVLGPGNTIYF.

V usage is TRBV29-1 and J usage is TRBJ1-1; 9 bases line up with TRBD1. Germline assignment: CDR1 SQVTM and CDR2 ANQGSEA. The CDR3 runs to 15 residues. With 3 bases clipped from V and 2 bases from J, the junction kept 7 bases outside the gene matches. CDR3 in amino acids: CSVDPRQGGNTEAFF. As DNA, the CDR3 is TGCAGCGTTGACCCGAGACAGGGGGGAAACACTGAAGCTTTCTTT.

The chain joins TRBV2 to TRBJ2-1; the match to TRBD2 covers 8 bases. Germline V gene sequence: CDR1 SNHLY, CDR2 FYNNEI. The CDR3 loop spans 15 amino acids. Unmatched junction bases numbered 8, after V lost 2 bases and J lost 8 bases. The CDR3 DNA reads TGTGCCAGCAGTGAACGGGGGGGGCGATTCGATGAGCAGTTCTTC. Its protein is CASSERGGRFDEQFF.

The chain recombines TRBV19 with TRBJ2-7, with 8 bases that match TRBD1. Unmatched junction bases numbered 6, after V lost 3 bases and J lost 5 bases. This CDR3 has 14 amino acids. Germline V CDR1 and CDR2: LNHDA, SQIVND (reference sequence). The CDR3 coding sequence is TGTGCCAGTAGTATCGCAGGGGGCGAAGACGAGCAGTACTTC. Translation: CASSIAGGEDEQYF.

This clone was seen a single time. The chain couples TRBV18 to TRBJ2-5; TRBD2 matches 9 bases. The J call may be in error: the DNA end matches TRBJ2-7 better. Per the germline V gene, CDR1 is KGHSH and CDR2 is LQKENI. The CDR3 sequence is 17 residues long. The CDR3, as DNA: TGTGCCAGCTCACCACAAAGCGGACTAGCGTATATGGACGAGCAGTACTTC. Translated, it gives CASSPQSGLAYMDEQYF.

The chain links TRBV6-5 to TRBJ2-7; 10 nucleotides line up with TRBD1. Germline CDR1 reads MNHEY; CDR2 reads SVGAGI. Losses at the gene ends were 6 bases for V and 4 bases for J; bases not matched to a gene: 6. The CDR3 spans 14 residues. CDR3 in amino acids: CASRKAGQGYEQYF. The CDR3 nucleotides are TGTGCCAGCAGGAAAGCGGGACAGGGGTACGAGCAGTACTTC.

The CDR3 protein is CASSLPRETQYF. CDR3 sequence (DNA): TGTGCCAGCAGCTTGCCGCGGGAGACCCAGTACTTC. V and J are TRBV5-4 and TRBJ2-5; no reliable D call. Trimming shortened V by 1 base and J by 5 bases, and 6 bases separated the two germline ends. The CDR3 has 12 amino acids. From germline, CDR1 is SGHNT and CDR2 YYREEE (reference sequence).

This clone was seen once. The genes are TRBV5-4 and TRBJ1-1, with 9 bases fitting TRBD1. This CDR3 spans 12 amino acids. V was clipped by 10 bases and J by 9 bases; unmatched bases: 10. Germline V gene sequence: CDR1 SGHNT, CDR2 YYREEE (reference sequence). This CDR3 is CAGQKTGGKAFF. The CDR3, as DNA: TGTGCCGGACAAAAGACAGGGGGAAAAGCTTTCTTT.

This clone has only a few counts. The gene calls are TRBV10-3 and TRBJ1-1; TRBD1 aligns across 7 bases. CDR1 is ENHRY, CDR2 SYGVKD, per germline. V lost 11 bases to trimming and J lost 1 base; unmatched junction nucleotides: 10. The CDR3 contains 14 residues. DNA for the CDR3: TGTGCCTCATGGGACAGTCGTGAGAACACTGAAGCTTTCTTT. It translates to CASWDSRENTEAFF.

The rearrangement links TRBV18 to TRBJ2-5; D gene ambiguous. Germline loops: CDR1 KGHSH, CDR2 LQKENI. The CDR3 length is 14 residues. Trimming cost V 2 bases and J 0 bases, with 7 bases left between them. This CDR3 reads CASSPGQYQETQYF. The CDR3 DNA follows: TGTGCCAGCTCACCAGGCCAGTACCAAGAGACCCAGTACTTC. Using reference TRBV18 and TRBJ2-5 for the parts outside the CDR3, the full variable domain is NAGVMQNPRHLVRRRGQEARLRCSPMKGHSHVYWYRQLPEEGLKFMVYLQKENIIDESGMPKERFSAEFPKEGPSILRIQQVVRGDSAAYFCASSPGQYQETQYFGPGTRLLVL.

This clone was counted once. The rearrangement links TRBV11-3 to TRBJ2-7, with D perhaps TRBD2 (5 bases). The CDR3 is 15 amino acids. Germline CDR1 reads SGHNT; CDR2 reads YENEEA. V was pared by 5 bases and J by 5 bases, with 19 bases between. The CDR3 nucleotides are TGTGCCAGCAGCCCTACCGGAGGACCGCGGCACGAGCAGTACTTC. It yields the protein CASSPTGGPRHEQYF.

The chain joins TRBV27 to TRBJ1-6, with TRBD1 matching 7 bases. Germline CDR1 MNHEY, CDR2 SMNVEV (reference sequence). The CDR3 extends over 14 amino acids. The junction had 3 bases not matched to a gene; V was cut back by 3 bases and J by 7 bases. The DNA of the CDR3 is TGTGCCAGCAGTTTCGCACAGGGGAATTCACCCCTCCACTTT. Its translation is CASSFAQGNSPLHF.

The rearrangement uses TRBV9 and TRBJ2-7; D unclear. There are 14 residues in the CDR3. CDR1 and CDR2 (germline): SGDLS, YYNGEE. The ends were cut back, 4 bases at V and 1 base at J, with 12 bases in the middle. As DNA, the CDR3 is TGTGCCAGCAGCCCAGAAGTTAGTTCCTACGAGCAGTACTTC. Residues: CASSPEVSSYEQYF.

V is TRBV7-9 and J is TRBJ1-4; 7 bases align to TRBD1. The CDR3 spans 16 residues. Looked up from germline, CDR1 is SEHNR and CDR2 is FQNEAQ (reference sequence). Unmatched junction bases numbered 3, after V lost 1 base and J lost 1 base. CDR3 sequence: CASSLGGGITNEKLFF. For the CDR3, the DNA is TGTGCCAGCAGCTTAGGAGGGGGCATAACTAATGAAAAACTGTTTTTT.

J is TRBJ2-7 and V is TRBV7-2, with TRBD1 identical over 9 bases. CDR3 length equals 14 residues. Unmatched junction bases numbered 5, after V lost 5 bases and J lost 3 bases. Germline CDR1 SGHTA, CDR2 FQGNSA. The CDR3 sequence is CASSPRQGDYEQYF. CDR3 bases: TGTGCCAGCAGCCCCCGACAGGGGGACTACGAGCAGTACTTC.